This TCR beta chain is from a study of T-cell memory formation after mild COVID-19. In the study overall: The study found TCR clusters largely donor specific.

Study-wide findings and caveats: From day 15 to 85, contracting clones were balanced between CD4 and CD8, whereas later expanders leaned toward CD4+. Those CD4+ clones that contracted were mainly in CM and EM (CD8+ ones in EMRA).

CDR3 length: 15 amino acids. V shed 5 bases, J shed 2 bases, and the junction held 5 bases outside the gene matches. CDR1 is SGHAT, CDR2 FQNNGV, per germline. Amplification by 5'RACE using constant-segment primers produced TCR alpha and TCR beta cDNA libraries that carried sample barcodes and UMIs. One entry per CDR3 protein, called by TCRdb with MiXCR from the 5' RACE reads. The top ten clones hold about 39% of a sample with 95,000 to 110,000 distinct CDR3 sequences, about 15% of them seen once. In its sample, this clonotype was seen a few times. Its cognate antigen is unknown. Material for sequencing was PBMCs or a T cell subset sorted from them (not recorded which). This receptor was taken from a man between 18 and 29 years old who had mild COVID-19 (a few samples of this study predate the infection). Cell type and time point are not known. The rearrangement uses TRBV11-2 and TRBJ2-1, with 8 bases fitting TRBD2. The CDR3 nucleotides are TGTGCCAGCAGCCTAACGGGGGGGACCTACAATGAGCAGTTCTTC. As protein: CASSLTGGTYNEQFF.